This T cell receptor (beta chain) was sequenced in a study of early T cells in non-severe SARS-CoV-2 infection. At the level of the study: From unsorted whole blood, bulk RNA was sequenced, and the chains remained unpaired.

This clonotype was seen many times. This CDR3 spans 14 amino acids. CDR1 and CDR2 from the germline V gene are SEHNR and FQNEAQ (reference sequence). J gave up 5 bases and V 6 bases, and 7 bases lay outside the gene matches. Individual cDNA molecules received unique molecular identifiers. TCRdb processed the 5' RACE reads anew with MiXCR; each CDR3 protein has one entry. The sample carries some 45,000 distinct CDR3 sequences, roughly 4% recorded once. Input material: whole blood. The chain employs TRBV7-9 and TRBJ2-5; TRBD2 matches at 9 bases. The source is an adult who was a healthcare worker with PCR-confirmed SARS-CoV-2 infection or an uninfected control (not recorded which). Here the CDR3 DNA reads TGTGCCAGCAGGTCGGGACTAGCAGAGGAGACCCAGTACTTC. It is translated as CASRSGLAEETQYF.